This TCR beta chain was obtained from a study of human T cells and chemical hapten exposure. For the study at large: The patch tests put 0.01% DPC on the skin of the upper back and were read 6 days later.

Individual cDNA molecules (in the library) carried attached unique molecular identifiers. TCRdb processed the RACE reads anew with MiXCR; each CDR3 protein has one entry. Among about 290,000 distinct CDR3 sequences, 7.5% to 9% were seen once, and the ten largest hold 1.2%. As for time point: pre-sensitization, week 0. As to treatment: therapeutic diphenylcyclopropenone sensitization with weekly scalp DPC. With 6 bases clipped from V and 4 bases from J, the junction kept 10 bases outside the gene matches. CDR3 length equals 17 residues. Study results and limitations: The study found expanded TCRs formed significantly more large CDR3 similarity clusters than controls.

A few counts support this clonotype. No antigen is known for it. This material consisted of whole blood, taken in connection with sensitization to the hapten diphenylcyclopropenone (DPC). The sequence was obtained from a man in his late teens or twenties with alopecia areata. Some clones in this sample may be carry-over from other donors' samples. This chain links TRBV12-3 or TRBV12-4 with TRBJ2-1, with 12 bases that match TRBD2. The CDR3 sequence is CASRPTPTSGGYNEQFF. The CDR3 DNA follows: TGTGCCAGCAGACCAACACCCACTAGCGGGGGGTACAATGAGCAGTTCTTC.